This T cell receptor (beta chain) emerged from a study of cytomegalovirus exposure and HLA in healthy donors. Study-wide background: As released early, the data held 70 million to 100 million unique TCRs from HLA-typed donors.

General study points: TCR beta V- and J-gene trimming, according to a later analysis, was linked to a missense DCLRE1C variant. Another analysis was done later, and it associated 16,951 TCR beta sequences with HLA alleles at 0.05 false discovery rate.

This clone has only a few counts. Its antigen is as yet unknown. This CDR3 comprises 15 residues. The germline gives CDR1 GTSNPN, CDR2 SVGIG (reference sequence). V trimming: 2 bases; J trimming: 8 bases; junction bases outside the gene matches: 9. 13 Jbeta primers and 60 Vbeta primers were used for the PCR. Here immunoSEQ multiplex PCR was the method, and the copy in TCRdb shows in-frame clones only, minus some. The sample has roughly 140,000 clones, about 79% seen once; the top ten hold 0.5% to 0.85%. Sequenced: PBMCs. The origin of this receptor is a male donor in good health and CMV-seronegative. V and J are TRBV30 and TRBJ1-6; 7 bases are shared with TRBD1. The CDR3 reads CAWSPPRQGYSPLHF. The CDR3 DNA reads as TGTGCCTGGAGTCCACCGAGACAGGGCTATTCACCCCTCCACTTT.